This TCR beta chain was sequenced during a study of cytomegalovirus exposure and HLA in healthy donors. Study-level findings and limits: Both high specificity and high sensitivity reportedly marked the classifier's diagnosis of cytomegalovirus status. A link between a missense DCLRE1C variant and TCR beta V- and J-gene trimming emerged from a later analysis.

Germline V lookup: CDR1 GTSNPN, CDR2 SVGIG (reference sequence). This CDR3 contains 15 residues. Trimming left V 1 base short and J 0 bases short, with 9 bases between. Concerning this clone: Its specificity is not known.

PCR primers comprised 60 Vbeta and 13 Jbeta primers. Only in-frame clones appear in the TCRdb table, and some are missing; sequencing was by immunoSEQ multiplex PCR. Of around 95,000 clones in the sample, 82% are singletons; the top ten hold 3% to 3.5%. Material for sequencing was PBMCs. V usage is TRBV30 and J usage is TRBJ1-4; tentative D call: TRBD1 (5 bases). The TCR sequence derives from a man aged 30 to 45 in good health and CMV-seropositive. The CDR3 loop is CAWSATGSTNEKLFF. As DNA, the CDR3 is TGTGCCTGGAGTGCCACAGGCTCAACTAATGAAAAACTGTTTTTT.